This is a list of T cell receptor beta chains from one sample in a study of T-cell memory formation after mild COVID-19. TCRdb ran MiXCR on the 5' RACE reads and lists one entry per CDR3 protein. The sample holds 500,000 to 600,000 distinct CDR3 sequences, roughly 18% seen once. Sequenced: PBMCs or a T cell subset sorted from them (not recorded which). The source of these receptors is an adult woman who had mild COVID-19 (a few samples of this study predate the infection). Cell type and time point are not known. Each CDR3 is given with its conserved first and last residue. The D gene is left open where the match is weak. Size is stated for part of the rows, as once, few or many counts, or as a class when the clone is expanded.

cdr3_aa	cdr3_nt	clone_size	d_call	v_call	j_call
CASRERTGGLVDTQYF	TGTGCCAGCAGGGAAAGGACAGGGGGCCTCGTAGATACGCAGTATTTT	few	TRBD1	TRBV7-9	TRBJ2-3
CASSLSGTGAREQYF	TGTGCCAGCAGTTTATCCGGGACAGGGGCCAGAGAGCAGTACTTC	many	TRBD1	TRBV12-3/TRBV12-4	TRBJ2-7
CATGGSTDTQYF	TGTGCCACAGGGGGGAGCACAGATACGCAGTATTTT	many	.	TRBV24-1	TRBJ2-3
CASSPVSYEQYF	TGTGCCAGCTCACCTGTCTCCTACGAGCAGTACTTC	.	.	TRBV18	TRBJ2-7
CASSLTPGQQETQYF	TGTGCCAGCAGCCTCACCCCGGGACAGCAAGAGACCCAGTACTTC	.	TRBD1	TRBV7-3	TRBJ2-5
CASSSRDRGVMNTEAFF	TGCGCCAGCAGTTCCCGGGACAGGGGGGTCATGAACACTGAAGCTTTCTTT	.	TRBD1	TRBV10-2	TRBJ1-1
CASSYSETSGSLSYNEQFF	TGTGCCAGCAGTTACTCTGAAACTAGCGGGAGTCTCAGCTACAATGAGCAGTTCTTC	few	TRBD2	TRBV6-2/TRBV6-3	TRBJ2-1
CASSHSGGGTEAFF	TGTGCCAGCAGCCACTCAGGGGGGGGCACTGAAGCTTTCTTT	many	TRBD1	TRBV3-1	TRBJ1-1
CASSAAGGSTDTQYF	TGTGCCAGCAGCGCCGCCGGGGGGAGCACAGATACGCAGTATTTT	.	TRBD2	TRBV9	TRBJ2-3
CASSRGSGPGVADTQYF	TGTGCCAGCAGCCGAGGTTCGGGTCCGGGAGTCGCAGATACGCAGTATTTT	.	.	TRBV7-3	TRBJ2-3
CASSEGLYEQYF	TGTGCCAGCAGTGAGGGTCTCTACGAGCAGTACTTC	.	.	TRBV6-1	TRBJ2-7
CASSLARAPYEQYF	TGTGCCAGCAGCTTAGCCAGGGCCCCCTACGAGCAGTACTTC	.	.	TRBV7-9	TRBJ2-7
CAISLEEAGANNEQFF	TGTGCCATCAGCTTGGAAGAGGCAGGGGCCAACAATGAGCAGTTCTTC	.	.	TRBV5-6	TRBJ2-1
CASSLVGRAEADTQYF	TGTGCCAGCAGCTTAGTCGGGAGGGCCGAGGCAGATACGCAGTATTTT	few	TRBD2	TRBV7-2	TRBJ2-3
CASSPQQGREQYF	TGTGCCAGCTCACCACAGCAGGGGCGCGAGCAGTACTTC	few	.	TRBV18	TRBJ2-7
CASSERTRPNEKLFF	TGTGCCAGCAGTGAGAGGACAAGGCCTAATGAAAAACTGTTTTTT	.	.	TRBV6-1	TRBJ1-4
CASSTGQSQETQYF	TGTGCCAGCAGCACAGGACAGTCCCAAGAGACCCAGTACTTC	few	.	TRBV7-3	TRBJ2-5
CASSFGQGQAHNSYEQYF	TGTGCCAGCAGCTTCGGCCAGGGACAGGCACATAACTCCTACGAGCAGTACTTC	.	TRBD1	TRBV7-9	TRBJ2-7
CASSEGKETQYF	TGCGCCAGCAGTGAGGGGAAAGAGACCCAGTACTTC	.	.	TRBV10-2	TRBJ2-5
CATRLAGGSTDTQYF	TGTGCCACCCGACTAGCGGGGGGCTCCACAGATACGCAGTATTTT	.	TRBD2	TRBV6-6	TRBJ2-3
CSASTGAFSGANVLTF	TGCAGCGCTTCGACAGGGGCATTCTCTGGGGCCAACGTCCTGACTTTC	once	TRBD1	TRBV29-1	TRBJ2-6
CASSWGVEAFF	TGTGCCAGCAGCTGGGGGGTTGAAGCTTTCTTT	few	.	TRBV7-9	TRBJ1-1
CASSLELFGAEAFF	TGTGCCAGCAGCTTAGAACTTTTCGGGGCTGAAGCTTTCTTT	few	.	TRBV7-9	TRBJ1-1
CASSVAGGPFTGELFF	TGTGCCAGCAGTGTAGCGGGAGGGCCCTTCACCGGGGAGCTGTTTTTT	.	TRBD2	TRBV6-6	TRBJ2-2
CASSLADPSYEQYF	TGCGCCAGCAGCTTGGCCGACCCTTCCTACGAGCAGTACTTC	.	.	TRBV5-1	TRBJ2-7
CSARATGLVQTQYF	TGCAGTGCTAGAGCCACAGGGCTAGTTCAGACCCAGTACTTC	.	.	TRBV20-1	TRBJ2-5
CSARPVGTNYGYTF	TGCAGTGCTAGACCCGTAGGGACTAACTATGGCTACACCTTC	few	.	TRBV20-1	TRBJ1-2
CAISGQSNEQFF	TGTGCCATCAGCGGACAGAGCAATGAGCAGTTCTTC	.	.	TRBV10-3	TRBJ2-1
CASSQVVLALQFF	TGCGCCAGCAGCCAAGTAGTACTAGCCCTACAGTTCTTC	few	.	TRBV4-1	TRBJ2-1
CASSDPSGVVYNEQFF	TGTGCCAGCAGTGACCCTAGCGGGGTGGTCTACAATGAGCAGTTCTTC	.	TRBD2	TRBV6-2/TRBV6-3	TRBJ2-1
CASSERGNYRNQPQHF	TGTGCCAGCAGTGAACGTGGGAATTATCGCAATCAGCCCCAGCATTTT	.	.	TRBV6-1	TRBJ1-5
CSASSERIPYNEQFF	TGCAGTGCTAGCTCGGAACGAATCCCCTACAATGAGCAGTTCTTC	few	.	TRBV20-1	TRBJ2-1
CASSYWQGRSYNEQFF	TGTGCCAGCAGTTACTGGCAGGGGCGGTCCTACAATGAGCAGTTCTTC	.	.	TRBV6-2/TRBV6-3	TRBJ2-1
CASSTPRLDLPNEQFF	TGTGCCAGCAGCACCCCTAGACTAGATCTCCCAAATGAGCAGTTCTTC	few	.	TRBV12-3/TRBV12-4	TRBJ2-1
CASSQDYGRGPYNEQFF	TGCGCCAGCAGCCAAGATTACGGCAGGGGTCCCTACAATGAGCAGTTCTTC	few	.	TRBV4-3	TRBJ2-1
CASSFWTVEAFF	TGTGCCAGCAGTTTTTGGACGGTCGAAGCTTTCTTT	.	.	TRBV12-3/TRBV12-4	TRBJ1-1
CASSKGGDTEAFF	TGTGCCAGCAGTAAGGGAGGGGACACTGAAGCTTTCTTT	.	.	TRBV2	TRBJ1-1
CASSQTETTGSPLHF	TGCGCCAGCAGCCAAACGGAGACTACAGGGTCACCCCTCCACTTT	few	.	TRBV4-1	TRBJ1-6
CASSLMSPAASYEQYF	TGTGCCAGCAGCTTAATGAGCCCGGCGGCCTCCTACGAGCAGTACTTC	many	.	TRBV7-8	TRBJ2-7
CATSVSGTGGSGYTF	TGTGCCACCAGTGTCTCCGGGACAGGGGGCTCTGGCTACACCTTC	.	TRBD1	TRBV24-1	TRBJ1-2
CAWSRRGWGLYEQYF	TGTGCCTGGAGTCGTCGGGGTTGGGGTCTCTACGAGCAGTACTTC	few	.	TRBV30	TRBJ2-7
CASSYTGTVNTEAFF	TGTGCCAGCAGTTATACCGGGACGGTGAACACTGAAGCTTTCTTT	.	.	TRBV12-3/TRBV12-4	TRBJ1-1
CASSNNGTSTDTQYF	TGTGCCAGCAGCAACAACGGTACTAGCACAGATACGCAGTATTTT	few	.	TRBV21-1	TRBJ2-3
CASSQGAGPGELFF	TGTGCCAGCAGCCAAGGAGCAGGGCCCGGGGAGCTGTTTTTT	few	.	TRBV3-1	TRBJ2-2
CASSLGFTNTGELFF	TGTGCCAGCAGTTTAGGTTTTACGAACACCGGGGAGCTGTTTTTT	.	.	TRBV12-3/TRBV12-4	TRBJ2-2